This T cell receptor beta chain is drawn from a study of CD8 T cells in ankylosing spondylitis. Study-wide results and limits: A CD8+ phenotype characterized the disease-linked clones, which were relatively rare in peripheral blood. About 8 highly homologous variants made up a TCR beta motif, and this motif appeared characteristic of ankylosing spondylitis blood. Matched synovial fluid from ankylosing spondylitis patients was reported to be enriched for disease-linked clones.

Germline V lookup: CDR1 MDHEN, CDR2 SYDVKM. The CDR3 runs 15 residues. Trimming pared 0 bases from V and 1 base from J, leaving 9 bases between. Library preparation for TCR beta used quantitative 5'-RACE with molecular barcodes. A single record per CDR3 protein comes from TCRdb applying MiXCR to the 5' RACE reads. Of some 240,000 distinct CDR3 sequences listed, about 24% are singletons. This clonotype appeared many times. Its antigen is as yet unknown. The sequence was obtained from a male donor with ankylosing spondylitis or in good health (not recorded which). Input material: blood, either unsorted or a sorted T cell fraction (not recorded which). The chain is built from TRBV28 and TRBJ1-1, with D possibly TRBD1 on 5 matching bases. CDR3 residues: CASSLWTDRNTEAFF. For the CDR3, the DNA is TGTGCCAGCAGTTTATGGACAGACCGGAACACTGAAGCTTTCTTT. Looking up the rest from reference TRBV28 and TRBJ1-1 gives the full variable domain: DVKVTQSSRYLVKRTGEKVFLECVQDMDHENMFWYRQDPGLGLRLIYFSYDVKMKEKGDIPEGYSVSREKKERFSLILESASTNQTSMYLCASSLWTDRNTEAFFGQGTRLTVV.